This is a list of T cell receptor beta chains from one sample in a study of T cells after yellow fever vaccination. TCRdb independently ran MiXCR on the 5' RACE reads; one entry per CDR3 protein. The sample has over 25,000 distinct CDR3 sequences; 10% are singletons. This material consisted of PBMCs, either bulk or a sorted T-cell subset (CD4+, CD8+, memory, or dextramer-sorted; not recorded which), taken more than 14 days after the first yellow fever vaccination. The origin of the receptors is a man younger than 35 who received the YFV17D yellow fever vaccine. The CDR3 runs from the conserved cysteine through the conserved F or W. A D gene is named only where the DNA matches it firmly. Size is omitted from some rows. Given values are once, few, many or a class for expanded clones.

J gene	clone size	D gene	V gene	CDR3 protein
TRBJ2-3	many	TRBD1	TRBV19	CASSTPRDRGGDTQYF
TRBJ2-1	many	.	TRBV11-2	CASSQARHNEQFF
TRBJ2-3	many	.	TRBV7-2	CASSFRGASWTDTQYF
TRBJ2-2	many	.	TRBV27	CASSLSAGELFF
TRBJ2-5	many	.	TRBV2	CASNQLDQETQYF
TRBJ1-2	many	TRBD1	TRBV25-1	CASSASQGVRNTNYGYTF
TRBJ1-4	.	TRBD1	TRBV30	CAWSTQGVEKLFF
TRBJ2-4	many	.	TRBV3-1	CASSGTAGDIQYF
TRBJ2-5	.	.	TRBV5-1	CASRRQDQETQYF
TRBJ2-5	many	TRBD1	TRBV5-4	CASSLAQGASRETQYF
TRBJ2-7	many	TRBD2	TRBV2	CASSLGLEVEQYF
TRBJ2-1	many	.	TRBV5-1	CASSLQYDEQFF
TRBJ2-1	.	.	TRBV3-1	CATTQGKGVYFISPQFF
TRBJ1-2	many	TRBD1	TRBV28	CASSPAGQGVHGYTF
TRBJ2-7	many	.	TRBV6-5	CASSGTAAYEQYF
TRBJ1-1	many	.	TRBV11-2	CASTEMWGWTEAFF
TRBJ2-7	once	.	TRBV4-2	CASSQDWSGGHEQYF
TRBJ2-1	many	TRBD2	TRBV6-2/TRBV6-3	CASSRRLAGAYNEQFF
TRBJ2-5	many	.	TRBV4-3	CASSQDRGTPQETQYF
TRBJ1-1	few	TRBD1	TRBV2	CTSSFRGRGLVNTEAFF
TRBJ1-1	many	.	TRBV6-2/TRBV6-3	CASGDPGRQNTEAFF
TRBJ2-3	many	.	TRBV12-3/TRBV12-4	CASSPHGAGDTQYF
TRBJ2-5	medium-sized	TRBD1	TRBV6-5	CASSSDRGETQYF
TRBJ2-1	many	TRBD1	TRBV7-2	CASSLGQGAYEQFF
TRBJ1-5	many	.	TRBV7-3	CASSSGSNQPQHF
TRBJ1-1	few	.	TRBV5-4	CASRRIGGQKNTEAFF
TRBJ2-3	many	.	TRBV7-9	CASSLTQSGDTQYF
TRBJ1-5	few	.	TRBV3-1	CASSLKWNQPKHF
TRBJ1-3	many	.	TRBV6-1	CASSLTSRSGNTIYF
TRBJ2-5	many	TRBD2	TRBV7-2	CASRKLGLAGTTQYF
TRBJ2-3	medium-sized	.	TRBV5-1	CASSWTPVTDTQYF
TRBJ2-2	many	.	TRBV4-3	CASSHTVVSSGELFF
TRBJ1-2	many	.	TRBV12-3/TRBV12-4	CASSLELYGYTF
TRBJ2-1	many	TRBD2	TRBV7-8	CASSQRTSGGGDEQFF
TRBJ2-1	.	TRBD1	TRBV4-2	CASSQVGQGGEQFF
TRBJ2-1	few	TRBD2	TRBV5-1	CASRPDWGLNNEQFF
TRBJ1-6	many	TRBD1	TRBV4-2	CASSKIDRGHSYNSPLHF
TRBJ1-1	many	.	TRBV29-1	CSVEVGATEAFF